This T cell receptor beta chain came from a study of immune evolution from preneoplasia to lung adenocarcinoma. Between the mid-2010s and the late 2010s, patients underwent resection in Japan or China. Two lung cancer pathologists independently confirmed each histologic diagnosis. In germline, CDR1 is GTSNPN, CDR2 SVGIG (reference sequence). Germline trimming cut 0 bases from V and 5 bases from J; bases unmatched to any gene: 3. The CDR3 is 13 residues long. Findings and caveats of the study: Later-stage lesions seemingly showed higher T cell density and diversity than normal lung. Top clone share appeared to fall from AAH through AIS, MIA, adenocarcinoma.

TCRdb's table, derived via immunoSEQ multiplex PCR, lists solely in-frame clones and lacks some. The sample carries about 4,000 clones, just under 80% recorded once. Notes on this clone: Its antigen is not known.

The sample was FFPE adjacent normal lung tissue. This chain connects TRBV30 to TRBJ1-1; 7 positions agree with TRBD1. The origin of this receptor is a person aged 60-80 years with lung adenocarcinoma. CDR3 loop: CAWSVDRVTEAFF. DNA of the CDR3: TGTGCCTGGAGTGTCGACAGGGTAACTGAAGCTTTCTTT.